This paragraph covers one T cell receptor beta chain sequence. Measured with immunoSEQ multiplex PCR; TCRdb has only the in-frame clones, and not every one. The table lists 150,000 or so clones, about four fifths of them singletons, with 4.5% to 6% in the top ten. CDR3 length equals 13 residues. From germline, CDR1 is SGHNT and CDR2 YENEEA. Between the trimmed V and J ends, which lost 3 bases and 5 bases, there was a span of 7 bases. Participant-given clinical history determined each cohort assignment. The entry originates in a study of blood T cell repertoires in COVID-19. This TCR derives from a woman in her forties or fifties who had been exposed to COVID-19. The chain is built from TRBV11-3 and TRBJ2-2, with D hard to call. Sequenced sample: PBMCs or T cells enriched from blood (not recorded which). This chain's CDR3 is CASSLRETGELFF. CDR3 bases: TGTGCCAGCAGCTTGAGAGAGACCGGGGAGCTGTTTTTT.